One and the same sample provided the 12 T cell receptor beta chains below, sequenced in a study of shared clonotypes between healthy human individuals. Method: immunoSEQ multiplex PCR; TCRdb's copy keeps in-frame clones and lacks some. The data contain roughly 480,000 clones, 70% to 80% of them singletons. The source material was PBMCs. Receptors were obtained from a woman in her thirties or forties in good health. Some clones in this sample may be carry-over from other donors' samples.

For the CDR3, the DNA is TGTGCCAGCAGCCAAACCGGGACAGGGGGAAACTACACCTTC. Amino acid sequence: CASSQTGTGGNYTF. This chain uses TRBV14 with TRBJ1-2; 11 nucleotides agree with TRBD1. The germline V gene has CDR1 SGHDN and CDR2 FVKESK. The CDR3 extends over 14 amino acids. The V and J ends lost 2 bases and 10 bases, in that order; junction bases with no gene match: 6.

This clone was picked up a small number of times. The rearrangement uses TRBV7-8 and TRBJ2-5; the D is unclear. The germline V and J ends were trimmed by 6 bases and 3 bases, with 11 bases remaining between them. The CDR3 loop spans 13 amino acids. Germline lookup yields CDR1 SGHVS and CDR2 FQNEAQ. CDR3 sequence reads: CASRRPLEETQYF. The CDR3 DNA sequence: TGTGCCAGCAGGCGCCCGTTAGAAGAGACCCAGTACTTC.

The V call is TRBV10-3, the J call TRBJ2-4, with TRBD2 matching over 8 bases. V was pared by 2 bases and J by 3 bases, with 9 bases of the junction left unmatched. Germline V gene lookup returns CDR1 ENHRY and CDR2 SYGVKD. The CDR3 covers 17 residues. CDR3 amino acids: CAISEILSGINKNIQYF. The CDR3 nucleotides are TGTGCCATCAGTGAGATCCTTAGCGGGATTAACAAAAACATTCAGTACTTC.

The V and J genes are TRBV15 and TRBJ2-7; D gene ambiguous. The germline V and J ends were trimmed by 0 bases and 5 bases, with 11 bases remaining between them. The CDR3 is made up of 14 amino acids. Per the germline V gene, CDR1 is LNHNV and CDR2 is YYDKDF (reference sequence). CDR3 region: CATSRDLAAHEQYF. The CDR3, as DNA: TGTGCCACCAGCAGAGATCTTGCAGCTCACGAGCAGTACTTC.

The rearrangement uses TRBV7-9 and TRBJ2-2; no clear D. Between the trimmed V and J ends, which lost 5 bases and 0 bases, there was a span of 7 bases. CDR1 and CDR2 (germline): SEHNR, FQNEAQ (reference sequence). The CDR3 runs to 14 residues. In DNA form, the CDR3 reads TGTGCCAGCAGCCCCGAGGCGAACACCGGGGAGCTGTTTTTT. Translated, it gives CASSPEANTGELFF.

In this sample, this clone turned up once. The rearrangement links TRBV5-4 to TRBJ2-7; D remains ambiguous. The CDR3 is 14 residues long. Trimming stripped 4 bases from V and 5 bases from J, with 16 bases between. CDR1 SGHNT and CDR2 YYREEE come from the germline V gene (reference sequence). The CDR3 region has the DNA TGTGCCAGCAGCAAGGTCGGTAGGTTCCACGAGCAGTACTTC. It is translated as CASSKVGRFHEQYF.

The V call is TRBV5-1, the J call TRBJ2-7; the match to TRBD2 covers 7 bases. The CDR3 length is 16 residues. Germline-derived CDR1 and CDR2 are SGHRS and YFSETQ. With 0 bases clipped from V and 3 bases from J, the junction kept 9 bases outside the gene matches. The CDR3 coding sequence is TGCGCCAGCAGCTTGGCCTCCCAGCGGGATATCTACGAGCAGTACTTC. Encoded protein: CASSLASQRDIYEQYF.

V and J are TRBV5-1 and TRBJ2-7; possible D gene TRBD1, 6 bases. With 0 bases removed from V and 2 bases from J, the gap between germline ends came to 15 bases. The CDR3 spans 16 residues. The germline V gene has CDR1 SGHRS and CDR2 YFSETQ. CDR3 sequence: CASSLVTGSTTYEQYF. CDR3 sequence (DNA): TGCGCCAGCAGCTTGGTTACAGGGTCTACCACCTACGAGCAGTACTTC.

CDR3 in amino acids: CASSALNPYGYTF. As DNA, the CDR3 is TGTGCCAGCAGCGCACTTAACCCCTATGGCTACACCTTC. The chain carries TRBV9 and TRBJ1-2; D remains ambiguous. CDR1 and CDR2 from the germline V gene are SGDLS and YYNGEE. The ends were cut back, 3 bases at V and 4 bases at J, with 10 bases in the middle. The CDR3 runs 13 residues.

The rearrangement joins TRBV7-9 to TRBJ2-2; D is uncertain. This CDR3 contains 14 residues. Trimming cost V 5 bases and J 4 bases, with 11 bases left between them. Germline CDR1 is SEHNR and CDR2 is FQNEAQ (reference sequence). In DNA form, the CDR3 reads TGTGCCAGCAGCCCATGGGGATCCACCGGGGAGCTGTTTTTT. The encoded protein is CASSPWGSTGELFF.

The genes are TRBV11-2 and TRBJ2-5; TRBD1 aligns across 7 bases. V lost 0 bases and J lost 5; bases outside the gene matches: 6. Per germline, CDR1 SGHAT and CDR2 FQNNGV. The CDR3 is 15 amino acids. The CDR3 nucleotides are TGTGCCAGCAGCTTAGAGGGACAGCGCGGGGAGACCCAGTACTTC. It codes for CASSLEGQRGETQYF. The whole variable domain, remainder taken from reference TRBV11-2 and TRBJ2-5, is EAGVAQSPRYKIIEKRQSVAFWCNPISGHATLYWYQQILGQGPKLLIQFQNNGVVDDSQLPKDRFSAERLKGVDSTLKIQPAKLEDSAVYLCASSLEGQRGETQYFGPGTRLLVL.

This rearrangement joins TRBV5-4 to TRBJ2-1, with 9 bases identical to TRBD2. Trimming took 3 bases from V and 9 from J; bases not matched to a gene: 10. CDR1 and CDR2 (germline): SGHNT, YYREEE (reference sequence). The CDR3 extends over 15 amino acids. The CDR3 protein is CASSSGGRAGREQFF. In DNA form, the CDR3 reads TGTGCCAGCAGCTCAGGCGGGAGGGCCGGTCGTGAGCAGTTCTTC.